The rows below give T cell receptor beta chains drawn from one sample of a study of cytomegalovirus exposure and HLA in healthy donors. The data were produced by immunoSEQ multiplex PCR, yet TCRdb's version contains in-frame clones alone and is incomplete. The sample holds approximately 160,000 clones, 82% seen once. The material sequenced was PBMCs. The receptors were gathered from a girl aged 2 to 10 in good health and CMV-seropositive. CDR3s include the opening cysteine and the closing phenylalanine or tryptophan. Fields, in order: J gene, V gene, clone size, D gene, CDR3 protein, CDR3 DNA. A D gene is named only where the DNA matches it firmly. Some rows mark clone size as missing; the rest say once, few, many or name a class of expanded clone.

j_call: TRBJ2-2
v_call: TRBV7-8
clone_size: .
d_call: TRBD2
cdr3_aa: CASSLRVLAELPGDTGELFF
cdr3_nt: TGTGCCAGCAGCTTAAGGGTACTAGCGGAACTCCCTGGGGACACCGGGGAGCTGTTTTTT

j_call: TRBJ1-1
v_call: TRBV18
clone_size: .
d_call: .
cdr3_aa: CASSPPGPEGAFF
cdr3_nt: TGTGCCAGCTCACCACCCGGACCCGAGGGAGCTTTCTTT

j_call: TRBJ1-1
v_call: TRBV5-6
clone_size: few
d_call: .
cdr3_aa: CASSLLKGTNTEAFF
cdr3_nt: TGTGCCAGCAGCTTGTTGAAGGGGACAAACACTGAAGCTTTCTTT

j_call: TRBJ2-5
v_call: TRBV5-1
clone_size: .
d_call: .
cdr3_aa: CASRGVGETQYF
cdr3_nt: TGCGCCAGCAGAGGGGTGGGAGAGACCCAGTACTTC

j_call: TRBJ2-3
v_call: TRBV5-4
clone_size: .
d_call: .
cdr3_aa: CASSLRPADTQYF
cdr3_nt: TGTGCCAGCAGCTTGCGCCCAGCAGATACGCAGTATTTT

j_call: TRBJ2-3
v_call: TRBV28
clone_size: .
d_call: .
cdr3_aa: CASSPQLADTQYF
cdr3_nt: TGTGCCAGCAGTCCACAGCTCGCAGATACGCAGTATTTT

j_call: TRBJ2-7
v_call: TRBV19
clone_size: .
d_call: .
cdr3_aa: CASSAGQNCEQYF
cdr3_nt: TGTGCCAGTAGTGCCGGACAGAACTGCGAGCAGTACTTC

j_call: TRBJ2-6
v_call: TRBV15
clone_size: .
d_call: .
cdr3_aa: CATSRDTDSGANVLTF
cdr3_nt: TGTGCCACCAGCAGAGATACAGACTCTGGGGCCAACGTCCTGACTTTC

j_call: TRBJ2-1
v_call: TRBV5-4
clone_size: .
d_call: .
cdr3_aa: CASSPPTGGLAYNEQFF
cdr3_nt: TGTGCCAGCAGTCCCCCAACCGGCGGGCTAGCCTACAATGAGCAGTTCTTC

j_call: TRBJ1-5
v_call: TRBV28
clone_size: .
d_call: TRBD1
cdr3_aa: CASSLTGIFDQPQHF
cdr3_nt: TGTGCCAGCAGTTTGACAGGGATATTCGATCAGCCCCAGCATTTT

j_call: TRBJ2-1
v_call: TRBV29-1
clone_size: .
d_call: .
cdr3_aa: CSVDRVGANEQFF
cdr3_nt: TGCAGCGTTGATCGAGTAGGGGCAAATGAGCAGTTCTTC

j_call: TRBJ2-5
v_call: TRBV6-1
clone_size: .
d_call: .
cdr3_aa: CASSPQTVQETQYF
cdr3_nt: TGTGCCAGCAGTCCCCAGACAGTTCAAGAGACCCAGTACTTC

j_call: TRBJ1-3
v_call: TRBV27
clone_size: .
d_call: TRBD1
cdr3_aa: CASSLGQGVGNTIYF
cdr3_nt: TGTGCCAGCAGTCTAGGACAGGGCGTAGGAAACACCATATATTTT

j_call: TRBJ1-5
v_call: TRBV23-1
clone_size: .
d_call: TRBD1
cdr3_aa: CASSQPTGDQPQHF
cdr3_nt: TGCGCCAGCAGTCAACCGACAGGGGATCAGCCCCAGCATTTT

j_call: TRBJ1-2
v_call: TRBV5-4
clone_size: .
d_call: .
cdr3_aa: CASSFTTGDGYTF
cdr3_nt: TGTGCCAGCAGCTTTACAACCGGGGATGGCTACACCTTC

j_call: TRBJ1-2
v_call: TRBV9
clone_size: .
d_call: .
cdr3_aa: CASSVETRLRYGYTF
cdr3_nt: TGTGCCAGCAGCGTAGAAACACGACTAAGATATGGCTACACCTTC

j_call: TRBJ1-1
v_call: TRBV28
clone_size: .
d_call: .
cdr3_aa: CASSSTGLNTEAFF
cdr3_nt: TGTGCCAGCAGTTCGACAGGCTTGAACACTGAAGCTTTCTTT

j_call: TRBJ1-2
v_call: TRBV30
clone_size: .
d_call: TRBD1
cdr3_aa: CAWSDLRDRAFYGYTF
cdr3_nt: TGTGCCTGGAGTGACCTCCGGGACAGGGCCTTCTATGGCTACACCTTC

j_call: TRBJ2-1
v_call: TRBV7-9
clone_size: .
d_call: TRBD2
cdr3_aa: CASSYSGTSGLHEQFF
cdr3_nt: TGTGCCAGCAGCTATTCCGGGACTAGCGGCCTCCATGAGCAGTTCTTC

j_call: TRBJ2-3
v_call: TRBV28
clone_size: .
d_call: TRBD1
cdr3_aa: CASNLGDRFTDTQYF
cdr3_nt: TGTGCCAGCAATCTGGGGGACAGATTCACAGATACGCAGTATTTT

j_call: TRBJ2-5
v_call: TRBV6-6
clone_size: .
d_call: TRBD2
cdr3_aa: CASSYSITSGETQYF
cdr3_nt: TGTGCCAGCAGTTACTCGATAACTAGCGGAGAGACCCAGTACTTC

j_call: TRBJ2-7
v_call: TRBV5-1
clone_size: once
d_call: .
cdr3_aa: CASSPRDSSYEQYF
cdr3_nt: TGCGCCAGCAGTCCCCGGGATAGTTCCTACGAGCAGTACTTC

j_call: TRBJ2-5
v_call: TRBV25-1
clone_size: .
d_call: .
cdr3_aa: CASSNLGGGGQETQYF
cdr3_nt: TGTGCCAGCAGTAACCTAGGGGGGGGCGGACAAGAGACCCAGTACTTC

j_call: TRBJ1-2
v_call: TRBV4-1
clone_size: few
d_call: .
cdr3_aa: CASSQGLVGGNYGYTF
cdr3_nt: TGCGCCAGCAGCCAGGGTTTGGTGGGAGGAAACTATGGCTACACCTTC

j_call: TRBJ2-2
v_call: TRBV11-3
clone_size: .
d_call: TRBD2
cdr3_aa: CASSLGGLGGPGELFF
cdr3_nt: TGTGCCAGCAGCTTAGGTGGACTAGGCGGCCCCGGGGAGCTGTTTTTT

j_call: TRBJ2-1
v_call: TRBV7-3
clone_size: .
d_call: .
cdr3_aa: CASSFFGGEQFF
cdr3_nt: TGTGCCAGCAGCTTCTTCGGGGGTGAGCAGTTCTTC

j_call: TRBJ2-2
v_call: TRBV12-5
clone_size: .
d_call: TRBD2
cdr3_aa: CASGFSTSGSYTGELFF
cdr3_nt: TGTGCTAGTGGCTTCTCGACTAGCGGGAGTTACACCGGGGAGCTGTTTTTT

j_call: TRBJ1-1
v_call: TRBV5-1
clone_size: .
d_call: .
cdr3_aa: CASRPQGPNTEAFF
cdr3_nt: TGCGCCAGCCGTCCCCAGGGGCCGAACACTGAAGCTTTCTTT

j_call: TRBJ1-2
v_call: TRBV5-6
clone_size: .
d_call: .
cdr3_aa: CASSFQDYGYTF
cdr3_nt: TGTGCCAGCAGCTTCCAGGACTATGGCTACACCTTC